The present T cell receptor (beta chain) was sequenced within a study of blood T cells in healthy people across ages. This CDR3 is built from 14 residues. The V and J ends lost 6 bases and 3 bases respectively, with 15 bases between them. A second 7 to 11 cycle PCR used barcoded and J-beta primers. MiXCR, run by TCRdb on the 5' RACE reads, gives a single entry per CDR3 protein. The repertoire holds about 930,000 distinct CDR3 sequences, with just under 30% as singletons. The data also belong to a second study, concerning T cells of mothers and their children. From that study: Normalized overlap was always slightly, never significantly, higher in related than unrelated mother-child pairs.

This clonotype was obtained from a woman in her 40s in good health. Sample: blood. J is TRBJ2-7 and V is TRBV12-3 or TRBV12-4; possible D gene TRBD1, 6 bases. The CDR3 DNA is TGTGCCAGCAGCAGACAGGATACAAACTACGAGCAGTACTTC. Its protein product is CASSRQDTNYEQYF.